Included here is one T cell receptor (beta chain) sequence, with context. The record originates from a study of T cell changes during pregnancy in multiple sclerosis. Repertoires were generated with immunoSEQ multiplex PCR, while TCRdb's copy carries only in-frame clones and drops some. The table shows about 55,000 clones, with 93% occurring only once. The clonotype originates from a female donor with multiple sclerosis, enrolled in a pregnancy study. The sequences come from CD8+ T cells from peripheral blood mononuclear cells, collected in the second trimester of pregnancy.

Written as DNA, the CDR3 is TGTGCCATCAGTCGGACAGGGTTCAATGAGCAGTTCTTC. Its protein is CAISRTGFNEQFF. The V gene is TRBV10-3, the J gene TRBJ2-1, with 8 bases fitting TRBD1. Per the germline V gene, CDR1 is ENHRY and CDR2 is SYGVKD. Trimming at V came to 5 bases and at J to 6 bases, leaving 3 bases not matched to a gene. The CDR3 has 13 amino acids.